These T cell receptor beta chains were read from a single sample in a study of CD8 T cells in Susac syndrome. One entry per CDR3 protein, called by TCRdb with MiXCR from the immunoSEQ multiplex PCR reads. The sample includes 200,000 to 300,000 distinct CDR3 sequences, almost 97% of them seen just once. The specimen sequenced was CD4+ T cells from PBMCs. All receptors come from a human donor with Susac syndrome. The CDR3 runs from the conserved cysteine through the conserved F or W. Fields, in order: J gene, clone size, D gene, V gene, CDR3 DNA, CDR3 protein. A D gene is named only where the DNA matches it firmly. Rows give clone size only sometimes, using once, few, many, or a class for an expanded clone.

TRBJ2-2 - - TRBV7-3 TGTGCCAGCAGCTTAATGCGCAATAGGGGAGACGGGGAGCTGTTTTTT CASSLMRNRGDGELFF
TRBJ2-7 once - TRBV6-5 TGTGCCAGCAGGGGGCCGGCCCGCGAGCAGTACTTC CASRGPAREQYF
TRBJ2-1 - - TRBV3-1 TGTGCCAGCAGCCCCTCCCCTGGGACTTTATACAATGAGCAGTTCTTC CASSPSPGTLYNEQFF
TRBJ1-2 - TRBD1 TRBV7-3 TGTGCCAGCACCCCAACGGGACAGGGGGCCTTTTGGTATGGCTACACCTTC CASTPTGQGAFWYGYTF
TRBJ2-3 - TRBD2 TRBV5-1 TGCGCCAGCAGCTTGCGACTAGCGGGAGGGCCGGGAGATACGCAGTATTTT CASSLRLAGGPGDTQYF
TRBJ2-7 - TRBD2 TRBV12-3/TRBV12-4 TGTGCCAGCACCAGACTAGCGCCATCCTACGAGCAGTACTTC CASTRLAPSYEQYF
TRBJ2-7 - TRBD2 TRBV20-1 TGCAGTGCTGGCCCCTCCGATCTAGCGGAGCTGACCTACGAGCAGTACTTC CSAGPSDLAELTYEQYF
TRBJ1-1 - - TRBV27 TGTGCCAGCAGTTTCTTAGTCGGGGCTAACACTGAAGCTTTCTTT CASSFLVGANTEAFF
TRBJ2-5 - TRBD1 TRBV28 TGTGCCAGCCCCCCGCGAGGACAGGGGCTTGAGACCCAGTACTTC CASPPRGQGLETQYF
TRBJ2-2 - - TRBV9 TGTGCCAGCAGCGTAGACCTCGAAGGGGAGCTGTTTTTT CASSVDLEGELFF
TRBJ2-3 - - TRBV30 TGTGCCTGGACTCCGGGATATAGCACAGATACGCAGTATTTT CAWTPGYSTDTQYF
TRBJ2-7 - - TRBV20-1 TGCAGTGCTAGAGGAACAATGGGCCTGGGATACGAGCAGTACTTC CSARGTMGLGYEQYF
TRBJ2-7 - - TRBV20-1 TGCAGTGCTTTGGGGGGGGCATTGGGCTACGAGCAGTACTTC CSALGGALGYEQYF
TRBJ1-2 - - TRBV29-1 TGCAGCGGGGGGACACCTAGGGATGGCTACACCTTC CSGGTPRDGYTF
TRBJ1-1 once - TRBV30 TGTGCCTGGAGGCGGGAGACTGAAGCTTTCTTT CAWRRETEAFF
TRBJ1-5 - TRBD1 TRBV4-1 TGCGCCAGCAGCCCTGACAGGGTTTCAGTTCAGCCCCAGCATTTT CASSPDRVSVQPQHF
TRBJ2-2 - - TRBV6-4 TGTGCCACCAGTTTAGCGGATACCGGGGAGCTGTTTTTT CATSLADTGELFF
TRBJ2-3 - - TRBV9 TGTGCCAGCAGCTCCACGACTCCCCCGGGGGATACGCAGTATTTT CASSSTTPPGDTQYF
TRBJ2-7 once - TRBV29-1 TGCAGCGTTGAAGGGGACGGCTACGAGCAGTACTTC CSVEGDGYEQYF